This TCR beta chain was sequenced in a study of coeliac disease. Findings and limits, study-wide: In active celiac disease, intraepithelial and lamina propria TRB and TRG repertoires were less clonal than controls.

CDR1 is SGHRS, CDR2 YFSETQ, per germline. Between the trimmed V and J ends, which lost 7 bases and 6 bases, there was a span of 10 bases. The length of the CDR3 is 12 residues. Clones were read by immunoSEQ multiplex PCR, and TCRdb kept only the in-frame ones, dropping some. The data hold over 7,000 clones, with 57% observed a single time. This clone was detected a few times. Its specificity is not known. The genes are TRBV5-1 and TRBJ2-2, with D possibly TRBD1 on 5 matching bases. This clonotype was obtained from a woman aged 55-69 years with celiac disease. Sequenced input: intraepithelial lymphocytes from the gut. The DNA for the CDR3 is TGCGCCAGCGGTATAGGGGCCGGGGAGCTGTTTTTT. It encodes CASGIGAGELFF. Complete variable domain (other parts from reference TRBV5-1 and TRBJ2-2): KAGVTQTPRYLIKTRGQQVTLSCSPISGHRSVSWYQQTPGQGLQFLFEYFSETQRNKGNFPGRFSGRQFSNSRSEMNVSTLELGDSALYLCASGIGAGELFFGEGSRLTVL.